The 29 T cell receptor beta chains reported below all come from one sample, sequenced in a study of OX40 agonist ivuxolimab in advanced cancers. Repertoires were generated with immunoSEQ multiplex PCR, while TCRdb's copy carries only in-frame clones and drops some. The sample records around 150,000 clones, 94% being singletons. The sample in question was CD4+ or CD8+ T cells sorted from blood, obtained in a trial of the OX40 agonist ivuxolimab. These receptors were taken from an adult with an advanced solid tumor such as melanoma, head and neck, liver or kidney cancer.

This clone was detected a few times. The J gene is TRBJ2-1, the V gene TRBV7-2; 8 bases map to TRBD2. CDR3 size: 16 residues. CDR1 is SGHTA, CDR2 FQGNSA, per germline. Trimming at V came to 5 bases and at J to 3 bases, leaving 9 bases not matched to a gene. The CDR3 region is CASSRSLGTSYNEQFF. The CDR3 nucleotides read TGTGCCAGCAGCCGCTCTCTGGGGACTAGCTACAATGAGCAGTTCTTC.

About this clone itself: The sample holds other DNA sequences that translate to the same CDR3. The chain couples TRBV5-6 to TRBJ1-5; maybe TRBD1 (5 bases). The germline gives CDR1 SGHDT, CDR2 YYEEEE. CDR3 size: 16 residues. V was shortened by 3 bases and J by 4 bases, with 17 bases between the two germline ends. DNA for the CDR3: TGTGCCAGCAGCTGGGGTGGTGGGGGGGGAAATCAGCCCCAGCATTTT. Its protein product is CASSWGGGGGNQPQHF. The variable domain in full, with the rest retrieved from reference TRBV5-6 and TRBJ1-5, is DAGVTQSPTHLIKTRGQQVTLRCSPKSGHDTVSWYQQALGQGPQFIFQYYEEEERQRGNFPDRFSGHQFPNYSSELNVNALLLGDSALYLCASSWGGGGGNQPQHFGDGTRLSIL.

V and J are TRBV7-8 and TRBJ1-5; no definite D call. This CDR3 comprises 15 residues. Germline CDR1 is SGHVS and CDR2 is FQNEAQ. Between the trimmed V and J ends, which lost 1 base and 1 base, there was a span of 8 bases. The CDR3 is CASSLGTASNQPQHF. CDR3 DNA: TGTGCCAGCAGCTTAGGGACGGCGAGCAATCAGCCCCAGCATTTT.

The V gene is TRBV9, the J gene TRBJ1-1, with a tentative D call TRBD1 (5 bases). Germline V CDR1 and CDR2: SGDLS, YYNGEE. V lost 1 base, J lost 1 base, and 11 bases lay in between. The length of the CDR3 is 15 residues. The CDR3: CASSVRGAQNTEAFF. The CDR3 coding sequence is TGTGCCAGCAGCGTAAGGGGAGCGCAGAACACTGAAGCTTTCTTT.

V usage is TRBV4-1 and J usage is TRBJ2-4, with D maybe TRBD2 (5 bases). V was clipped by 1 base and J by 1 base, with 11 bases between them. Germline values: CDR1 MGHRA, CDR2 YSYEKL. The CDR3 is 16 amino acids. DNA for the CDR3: TGCGCCAGCAGCCAAGTCACTAGTTTGGCCAAAAACATTCAGTACTTC. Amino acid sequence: CASSQVTSLAKNIQYF.

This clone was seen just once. This CDR3 is CASSSPGQGNTIYF. DNA for the CDR3: TGTGCCAGCAGTTCCCCGGGACAGGGAAACACCATATATTTT. The chain couples TRBV6-6 to TRBJ1-3; TRBD1 aligns across 7 bases. CDR3 length: 14 residues. Germline-derived CDR1 and CDR2 are MNHNY and SVGAGI (reference sequence). V gave up 4 bases and J gave up 4 bases; unmatched junction bases: 4.

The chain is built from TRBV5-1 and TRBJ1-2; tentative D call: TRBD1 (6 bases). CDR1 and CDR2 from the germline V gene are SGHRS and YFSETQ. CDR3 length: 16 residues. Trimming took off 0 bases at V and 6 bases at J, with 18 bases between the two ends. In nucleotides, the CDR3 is TGCGCCAGCAGCTTGGGAGTGTCACGGGGGGCGGATGGCTACACCTTC. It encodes CASSLGVSRGADGYTF.

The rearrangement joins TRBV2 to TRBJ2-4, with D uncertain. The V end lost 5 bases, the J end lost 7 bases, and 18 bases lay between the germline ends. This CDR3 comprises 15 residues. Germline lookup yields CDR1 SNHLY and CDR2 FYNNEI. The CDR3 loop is CASSKERVLQNIQYF. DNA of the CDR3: TGTGCCAGCAGTAAGGAAAGGGTGTTACAGAACATTCAGTACTTC.

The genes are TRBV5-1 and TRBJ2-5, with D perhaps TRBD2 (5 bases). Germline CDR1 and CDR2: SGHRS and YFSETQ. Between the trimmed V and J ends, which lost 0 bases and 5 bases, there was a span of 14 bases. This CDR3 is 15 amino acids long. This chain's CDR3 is CASSLGRGGGETQYF. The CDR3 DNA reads TGCGCCAGCAGCTTGGGGCGCGGAGGCGGGGAGACCCAGTACTTC.

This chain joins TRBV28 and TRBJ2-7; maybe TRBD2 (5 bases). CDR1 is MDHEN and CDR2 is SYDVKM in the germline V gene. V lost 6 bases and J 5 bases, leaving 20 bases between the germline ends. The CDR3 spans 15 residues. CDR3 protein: CASSPESGRHHEQYF. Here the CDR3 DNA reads TGTGCCAGCAGCCCGGAGAGCGGTAGGCACCACGAGCAGTACTTC.

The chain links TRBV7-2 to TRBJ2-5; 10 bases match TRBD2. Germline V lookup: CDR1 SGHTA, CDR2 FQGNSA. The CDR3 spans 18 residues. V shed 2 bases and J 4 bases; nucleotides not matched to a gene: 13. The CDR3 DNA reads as TGTGCCAGCAGCTTAAGTAGCGGGAGGTGGTCCGGTTTAGAGACCCAGTACTTC. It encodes CASSLSSGRWSGLETQYF.

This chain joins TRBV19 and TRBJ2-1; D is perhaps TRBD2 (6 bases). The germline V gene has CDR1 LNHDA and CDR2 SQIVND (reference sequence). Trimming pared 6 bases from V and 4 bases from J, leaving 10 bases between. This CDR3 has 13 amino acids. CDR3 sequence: CASRRDLYNEQFF. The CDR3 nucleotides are TGTGCCAGTAGAAGGGACTTGTACAATGAGCAGTTCTTC. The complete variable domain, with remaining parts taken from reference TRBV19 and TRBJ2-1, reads DGGITQSPKYLFRKEGQNVTLSCEQNLNHDAMYWYRQDPGQGLRLIYYSQIVNDFQKGDIAEGYSVSREKKESFPLTVTSAQKNPTAFYLCASRRDLYNEQFFGPGTRLTVL.

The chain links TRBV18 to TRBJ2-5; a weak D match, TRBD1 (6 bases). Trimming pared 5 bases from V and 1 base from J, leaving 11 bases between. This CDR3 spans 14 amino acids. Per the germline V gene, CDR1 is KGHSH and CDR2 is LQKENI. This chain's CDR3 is CASSATGIQETQYF. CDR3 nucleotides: TGTGCCAGCTCAGCTACAGGGATCCAAGAGACCCAGTACTTC.

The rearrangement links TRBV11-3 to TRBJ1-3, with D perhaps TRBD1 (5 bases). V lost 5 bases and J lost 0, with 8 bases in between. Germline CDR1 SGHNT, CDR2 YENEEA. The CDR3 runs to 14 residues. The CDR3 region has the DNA TGTGCCAGCAGCCCCGGGGGCTCTGGAAACACCATATATTTT. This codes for CASSPGGSGNTIYF.

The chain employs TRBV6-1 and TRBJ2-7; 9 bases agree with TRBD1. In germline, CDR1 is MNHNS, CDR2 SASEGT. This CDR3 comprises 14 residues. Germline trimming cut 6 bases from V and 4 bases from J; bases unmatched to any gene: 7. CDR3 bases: TGTGCCAGCAGAGACCGGACAGGGGATTACGAGCAGTACTTC. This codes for CASRDRTGDYEQYF.

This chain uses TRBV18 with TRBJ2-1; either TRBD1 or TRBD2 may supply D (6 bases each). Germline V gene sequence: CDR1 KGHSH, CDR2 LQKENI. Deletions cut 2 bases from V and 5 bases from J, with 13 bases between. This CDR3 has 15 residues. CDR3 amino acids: CASSPREDSNNEQFF. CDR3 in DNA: TGTGCCAGCTCACCAAGGGAGGACAGCAACAATGAGCAGTTCTTC.

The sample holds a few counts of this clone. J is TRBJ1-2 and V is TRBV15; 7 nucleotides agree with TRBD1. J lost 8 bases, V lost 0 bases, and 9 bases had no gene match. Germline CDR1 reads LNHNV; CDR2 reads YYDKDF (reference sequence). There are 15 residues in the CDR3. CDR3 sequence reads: CATSRDAVAGGGYTF. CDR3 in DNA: TGTGCCACCAGCAGAGATGCCGTCGCAGGGGGGGGCTACACCTTC.

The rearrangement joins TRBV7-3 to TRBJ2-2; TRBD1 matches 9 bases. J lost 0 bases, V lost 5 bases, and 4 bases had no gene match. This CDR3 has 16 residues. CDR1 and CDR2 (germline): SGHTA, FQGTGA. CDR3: CASSPQGAPNTGELFF. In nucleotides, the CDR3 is TGTGCCAGCAGCCCACAGGGGGCCCCGAACACCGGGGAGCTGTTTTTT.

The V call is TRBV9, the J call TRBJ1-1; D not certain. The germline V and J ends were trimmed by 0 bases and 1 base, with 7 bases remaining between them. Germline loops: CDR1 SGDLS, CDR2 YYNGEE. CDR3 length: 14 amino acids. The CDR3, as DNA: TGTGCCAGCAGCGTAGGGTCGGGGAACACTGAAGCTTTCTTT. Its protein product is CASSVGSGNTEAFF.

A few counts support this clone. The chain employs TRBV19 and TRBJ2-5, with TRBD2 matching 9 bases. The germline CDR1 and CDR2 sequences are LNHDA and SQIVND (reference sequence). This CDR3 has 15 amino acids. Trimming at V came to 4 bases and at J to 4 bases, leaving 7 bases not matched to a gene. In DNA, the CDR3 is TGTGCCAGTAGTAGTATGCGGGAGGGCGGAGAGACCCAGTACTTC. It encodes CASSSMREGGETQYF.

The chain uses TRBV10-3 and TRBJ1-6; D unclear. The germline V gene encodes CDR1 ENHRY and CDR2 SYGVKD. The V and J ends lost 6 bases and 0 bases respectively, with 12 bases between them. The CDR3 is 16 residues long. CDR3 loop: CAIRATQSSYNSPLHF. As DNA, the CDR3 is TGTGCCATCAGGGCCACTCAGAGCTCCTATAATTCACCCCTCCACTTT.

CDR3 in DNA: TGTGCCAGCAGCTTAAGCGCGTGGACTAGCGGCTACGAGCAGTACTTC. Translated, it gives CASSLSAWTSGYEQYF. This chain links TRBV7-2 with TRBJ2-7; 10 nucleotides line up with TRBD2. Germline CDR1 and CDR2: SGHTA and FQGNSA. This CDR3 has 16 residues. The junction had 7 bases not matched to a gene; V was cut back by 2 bases and J by 3 bases.

The CDR3 nucleotides are TGTGCCAGCAGCAACCGGGACTATTACAATGAGCAGTTCTTC. Amino acids: CASSNRDYYNEQFF. The chain couples TRBV7-2 to TRBJ2-1; 7 positions agree with TRBD2. The CDR3 is 14 amino acids. CDR1 and CDR2 (germline): SGHTA, FQGNSA. The V gene end was trimmed by 5 bases and the J gene end by 4 bases; junction bases not matched to a gene: 5.

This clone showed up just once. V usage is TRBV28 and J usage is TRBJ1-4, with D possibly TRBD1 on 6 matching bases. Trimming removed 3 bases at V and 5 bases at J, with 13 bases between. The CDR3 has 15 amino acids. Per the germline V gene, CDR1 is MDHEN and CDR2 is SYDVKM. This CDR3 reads CASSFRGRRNEKLFF. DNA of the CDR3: TGTGCCAGCAGTTTTCGGGGGCGCCGAAATGAAAAACTGTTTTTT. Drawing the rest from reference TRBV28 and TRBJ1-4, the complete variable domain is DVKVTQSSRYLVKRTGEKVFLECVQDMDHENMFWYRQDPGLGLRLIYFSYDVKMKEKGDIPEGYSVSREKKERFSLILESASTNQTSMYLCASSFRGRRNEKLFFGSGTQLSVL.

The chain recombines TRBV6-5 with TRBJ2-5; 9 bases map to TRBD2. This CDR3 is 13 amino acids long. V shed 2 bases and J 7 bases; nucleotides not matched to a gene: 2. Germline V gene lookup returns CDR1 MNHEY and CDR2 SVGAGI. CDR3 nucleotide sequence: TGTGCCAGCAGTTACGGGCGGGAGGGGACCCAGTACTTC. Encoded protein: CASSYGREGTQYF.

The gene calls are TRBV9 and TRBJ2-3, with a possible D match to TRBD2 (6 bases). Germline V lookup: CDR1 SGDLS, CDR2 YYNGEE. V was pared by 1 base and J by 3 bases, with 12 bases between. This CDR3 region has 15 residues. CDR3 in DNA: TGTGCCAGCAGCGTAAGGGGCGCGGGAACAGATACGCAGTATTTT. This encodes CASSVRGAGTDTQYF.

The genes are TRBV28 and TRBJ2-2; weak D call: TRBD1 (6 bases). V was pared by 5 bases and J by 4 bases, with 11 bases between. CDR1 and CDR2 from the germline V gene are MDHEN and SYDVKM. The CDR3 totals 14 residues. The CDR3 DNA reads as TGTGCCAGCAGTCCTGGACAGAGCACCGGGGAGCTGTTTTTT. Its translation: CASSPGQSTGELFF.

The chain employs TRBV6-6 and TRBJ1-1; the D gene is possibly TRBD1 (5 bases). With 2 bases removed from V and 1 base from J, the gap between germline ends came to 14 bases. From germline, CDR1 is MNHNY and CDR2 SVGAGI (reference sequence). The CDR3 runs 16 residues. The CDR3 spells CASSYNPGTENTEAFF. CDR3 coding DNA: TGTGCCAGCAGTTACAACCCCGGGACGGAGAACACTGAAGCTTTCTTT.

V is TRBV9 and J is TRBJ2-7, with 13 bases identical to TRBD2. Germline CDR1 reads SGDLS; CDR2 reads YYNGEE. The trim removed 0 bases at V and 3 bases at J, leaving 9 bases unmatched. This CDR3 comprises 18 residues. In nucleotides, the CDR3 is TGTGCCAGCAGCGTAGGGACTAGCGGGAGAACCCACAACTACGAGCAGTACTTC. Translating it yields CASSVGTSGRTHNYEQYF.